This passage covers 4 T cell receptor beta chains from one sample sequenced in a study of cytomegalovirus exposure and HLA in healthy donors. Primers included in the PCR were 60 Vbeta and 13 Jbeta primers. The data were produced by immunoSEQ multiplex PCR, yet TCRdb's version contains in-frame clones alone and is incomplete. The table records 150,000 to 200,000 clones, roughly four fifths of them present only once. Source material: PBMCs. These receptors were taken from a young woman in good health and CMV-seronegative.

The chain carries TRBV30 and TRBJ1-4; D may be TRBD1 (6 bases). CDR1 is GTSNPN and CDR2 is SVGIG in the germline V gene (reference sequence). Deletions cut 6 bases from V and 7 bases from J, with 18 bases between. The CDR3 covers 14 residues. CDR3 protein: CACSPGGRLEKLFF. CDR3 DNA sequence: TGTGCCTGCTCCCCCGGGGGGCGACTTGAAAAACTGTTTTTT. Full variable domain (remainder filled in from reference TRBV30 and TRBJ1-4): SQTIHQWPATLVQPVGSPLSLECTVEGTSNPNLYWYRQAAGRGLQLLFYSVGIGQISSEVPQNLSASRPQDRQFILSSKKLLLSDSGFYLCACSPGGRLEKLFFGSGTQLSVL.

This chain joins TRBV7-9 and TRBJ2-1; 8 nucleotides align to TRBD2. Per germline, CDR1 SEHNR and CDR2 FQNEAQ (reference sequence). The CDR3 contains 15 residues. The V gene end was trimmed by 1 base and the J gene end by 9 bases; junction bases not matched to a gene: 8. The CDR3, as DNA: TGTGCCAGCAGCTTAGTGTCGGCCGGGGGGGGTGAGCAGTTCTTC. Protein product: CASSLVSAGGGEQFF.

The gene calls are TRBV6-5 and TRBJ2-7, with a weak D call TRBD2 (5 bases). The germline gives CDR1 MNHEY, CDR2 SVGAGI. The CDR3 is made up of 12 amino acids. V shed 8 bases and J shed 7 bases, with 15 bases lying between them. The CDR3 DNA sequence: TGTGCCAGCCGGGGATCGGCCGGAGAGCAGTACTTC. Protein: CASRGSAGEQYF.

This clone occurred once. CDR3 nucleotides: TGTGCCAGCAGCCCAGGCTTGGGGGAGGGGGTCGAGCAGTACTTC. Amino acid sequence: CASSPGLGEGVEQYF. This rearrangement joins TRBV11-2 to TRBJ2-7; a possible D gene is TRBD2 (7 bases). V lost 5 bases to trimming and J lost 6 bases, with 20 bases between them. Germline V gene lookup returns CDR1 SGHAT and CDR2 FQNNGV. This CDR3 contains 15 residues.